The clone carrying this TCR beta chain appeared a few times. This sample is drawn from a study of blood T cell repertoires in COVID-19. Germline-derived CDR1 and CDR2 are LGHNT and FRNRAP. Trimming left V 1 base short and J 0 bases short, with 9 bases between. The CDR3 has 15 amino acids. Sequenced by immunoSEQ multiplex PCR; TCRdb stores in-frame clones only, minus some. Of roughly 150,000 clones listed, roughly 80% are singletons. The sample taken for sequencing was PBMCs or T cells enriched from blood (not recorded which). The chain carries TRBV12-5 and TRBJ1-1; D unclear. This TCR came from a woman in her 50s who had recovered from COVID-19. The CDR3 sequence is CASGLGSVLNTEAFF. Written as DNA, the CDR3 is TGTGCTAGTGGTTTGGGTAGTGTTTTGAACACTGAAGCTTTCTTT. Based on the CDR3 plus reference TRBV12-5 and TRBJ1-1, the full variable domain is DARVTQTPRHKVTEMGQEVTMRCQPILGHNTVFWYRQTMMQGLELLAYFRNRAPLDDSGMPKDRFSAEMPDATLATLKIQPSEPRDSAVYFCASGLGSVLNTEAFFGQGTRLTVV.